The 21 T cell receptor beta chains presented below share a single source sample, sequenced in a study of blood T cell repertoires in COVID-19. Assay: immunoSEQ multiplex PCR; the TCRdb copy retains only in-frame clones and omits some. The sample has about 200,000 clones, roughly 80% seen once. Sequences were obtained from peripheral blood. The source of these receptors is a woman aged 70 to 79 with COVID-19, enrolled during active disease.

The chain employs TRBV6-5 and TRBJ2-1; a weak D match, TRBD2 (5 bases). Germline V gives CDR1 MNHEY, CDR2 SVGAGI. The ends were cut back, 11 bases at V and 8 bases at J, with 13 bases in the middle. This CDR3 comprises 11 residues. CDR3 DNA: TGTGCCCCCCATGGGAGTGATGAGCAGTTCTTC. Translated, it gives CAPHGSDEQFF.

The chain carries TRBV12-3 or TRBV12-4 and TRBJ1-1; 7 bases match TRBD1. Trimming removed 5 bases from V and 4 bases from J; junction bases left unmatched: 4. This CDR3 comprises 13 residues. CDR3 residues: CASSLGTVTEAFF. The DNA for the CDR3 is TGTGCCAGCAGTCTCGGGACAGTCACTGAAGCTTTCTTT.

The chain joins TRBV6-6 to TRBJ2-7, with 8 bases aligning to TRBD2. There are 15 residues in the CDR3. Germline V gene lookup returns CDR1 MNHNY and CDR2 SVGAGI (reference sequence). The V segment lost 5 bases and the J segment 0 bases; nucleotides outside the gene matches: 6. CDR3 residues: CASSTSGTSSYEQYF. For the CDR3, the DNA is TGTGCCAGCAGTACATCTGGGACTAGCTCCTACGAGCAGTACTTC.

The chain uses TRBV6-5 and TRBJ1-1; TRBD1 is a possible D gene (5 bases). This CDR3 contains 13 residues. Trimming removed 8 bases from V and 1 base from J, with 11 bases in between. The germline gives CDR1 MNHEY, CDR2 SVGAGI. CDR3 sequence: CASLTAQNTEAFF. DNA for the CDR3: TGTGCCAGCCTGACAGCACAGAACACTGAAGCTTTCTTT.

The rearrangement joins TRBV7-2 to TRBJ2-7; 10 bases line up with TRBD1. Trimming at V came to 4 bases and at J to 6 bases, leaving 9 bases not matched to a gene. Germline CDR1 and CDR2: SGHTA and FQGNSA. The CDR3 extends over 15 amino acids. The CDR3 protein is CASSSWTGGSSEQYF. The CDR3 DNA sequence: TGTGCCAGCAGCTCTTGGACAGGGGGATCTAGCGAGCAGTACTTC.

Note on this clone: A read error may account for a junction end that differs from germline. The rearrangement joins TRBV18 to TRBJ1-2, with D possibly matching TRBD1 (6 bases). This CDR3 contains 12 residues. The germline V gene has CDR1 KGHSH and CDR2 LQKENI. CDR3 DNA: TGTGCCAGCTCACCAAAGGGGGACGGCTGCACCTTC. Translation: CASSPKGDGCTF.

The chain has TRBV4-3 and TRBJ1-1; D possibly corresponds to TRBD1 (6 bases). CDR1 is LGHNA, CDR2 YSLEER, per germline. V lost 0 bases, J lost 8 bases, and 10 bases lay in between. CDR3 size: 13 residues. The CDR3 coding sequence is TGCGCCAGCAGCCAAGAGGGGGGGGCCGAAGCTTTCTTT. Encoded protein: CASSQEGGAEAFF.

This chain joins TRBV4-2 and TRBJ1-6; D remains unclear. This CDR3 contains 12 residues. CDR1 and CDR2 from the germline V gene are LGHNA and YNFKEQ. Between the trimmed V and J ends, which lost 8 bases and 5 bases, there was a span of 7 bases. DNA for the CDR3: TGTGCCAGCGCGAACGATAATTCACCCCTCCACTTT. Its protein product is CASANDNSPLHF.

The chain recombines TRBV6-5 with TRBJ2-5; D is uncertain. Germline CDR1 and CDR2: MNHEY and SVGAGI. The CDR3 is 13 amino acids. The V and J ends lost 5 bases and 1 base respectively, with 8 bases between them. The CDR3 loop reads CASSNTPQETQYF. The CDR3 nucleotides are TGTGCCAGCAGTAACACACCCCAAGAGACCCAGTACTTC.

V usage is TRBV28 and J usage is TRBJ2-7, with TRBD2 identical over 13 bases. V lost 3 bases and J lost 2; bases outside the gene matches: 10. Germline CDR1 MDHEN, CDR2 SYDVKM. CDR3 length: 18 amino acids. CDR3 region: CASSFPLLLAGGTYEQYF. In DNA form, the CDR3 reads TGTGCCAGCAGTTTTCCCCTATTACTAGCGGGGGGGACCTACGAGCAGTACTTC.

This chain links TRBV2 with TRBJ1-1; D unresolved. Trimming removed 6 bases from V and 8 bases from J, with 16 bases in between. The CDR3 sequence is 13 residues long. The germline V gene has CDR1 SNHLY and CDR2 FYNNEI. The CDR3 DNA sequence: TGTGCCAGCAGGACGGGCGGGGTGACCGAAGCTTTCTTT. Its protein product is CASRTGGVTEAFF.

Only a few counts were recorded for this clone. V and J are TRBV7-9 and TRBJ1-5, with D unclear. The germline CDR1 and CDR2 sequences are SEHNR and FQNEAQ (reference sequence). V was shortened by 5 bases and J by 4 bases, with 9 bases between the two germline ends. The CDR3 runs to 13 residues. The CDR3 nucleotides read TGTGCCAGCAGCGAACAGCTGAATCAGCCCCAGCATTTT. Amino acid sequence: CASSEQLNQPQHF.

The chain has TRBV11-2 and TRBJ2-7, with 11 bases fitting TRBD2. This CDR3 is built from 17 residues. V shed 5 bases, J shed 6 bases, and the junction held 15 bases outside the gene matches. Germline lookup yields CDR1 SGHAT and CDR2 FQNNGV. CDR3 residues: CASSPFALAGGGFEQYF. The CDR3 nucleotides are TGTGCCAGCAGCCCTTTCGCCCTAGCGGGGGGTGGTTTCGAGCAGTACTTC.

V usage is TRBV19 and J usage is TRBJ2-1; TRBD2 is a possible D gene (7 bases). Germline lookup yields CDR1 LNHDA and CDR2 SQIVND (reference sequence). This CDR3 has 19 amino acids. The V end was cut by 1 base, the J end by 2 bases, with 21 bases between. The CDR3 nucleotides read TGTGCCAGTAGTATAGCCGCGGGAGAGGGGGGTAGAACCTACAATGAGCAGTTCTTC. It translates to CASSIAAGEGGRTYNEQFF.

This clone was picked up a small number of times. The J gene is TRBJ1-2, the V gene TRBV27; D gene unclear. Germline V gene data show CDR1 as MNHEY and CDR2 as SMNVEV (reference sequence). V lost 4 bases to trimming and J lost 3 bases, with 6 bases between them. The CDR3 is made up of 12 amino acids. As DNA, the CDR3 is TGTGCCAGCAGTTCGGGTTACTATGGCTACACCTTC. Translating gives CASSSGYYGYTF.

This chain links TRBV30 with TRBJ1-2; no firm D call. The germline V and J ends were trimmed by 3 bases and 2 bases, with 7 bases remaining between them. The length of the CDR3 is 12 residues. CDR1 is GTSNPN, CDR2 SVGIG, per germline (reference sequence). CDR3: CAWSEENYGYTF. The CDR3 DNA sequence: TGTGCCTGGAGCGAGGAGAACTATGGCTACACCTTC.

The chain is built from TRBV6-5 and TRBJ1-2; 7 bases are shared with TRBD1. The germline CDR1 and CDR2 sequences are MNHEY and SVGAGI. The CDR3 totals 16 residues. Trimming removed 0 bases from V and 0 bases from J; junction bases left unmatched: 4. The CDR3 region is CASSYSGTASNYGYTF. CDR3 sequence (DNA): TGTGCCAGCAGTTACTCGGGGACAGCGTCTAACTATGGCTACACCTTC.

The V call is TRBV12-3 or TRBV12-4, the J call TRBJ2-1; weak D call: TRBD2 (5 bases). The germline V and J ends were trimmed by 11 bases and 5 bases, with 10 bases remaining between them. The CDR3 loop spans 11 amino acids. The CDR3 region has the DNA TGTGCCCTTCGGCGGGACAATGAGCAGTTCTTC. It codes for CALRRDNEQFF.

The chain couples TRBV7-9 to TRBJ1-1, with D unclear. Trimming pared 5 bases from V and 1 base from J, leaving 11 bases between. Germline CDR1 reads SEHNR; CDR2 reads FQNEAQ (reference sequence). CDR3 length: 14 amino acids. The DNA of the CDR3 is TGTGCCAGCAGCCGGCCTCCAGGGAACACTGAAGCTTTCTTT. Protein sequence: CASSRPPGNTEAFF.

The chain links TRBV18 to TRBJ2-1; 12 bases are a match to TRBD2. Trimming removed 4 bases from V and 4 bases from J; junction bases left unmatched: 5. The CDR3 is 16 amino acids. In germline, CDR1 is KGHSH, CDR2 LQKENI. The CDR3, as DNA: TGTGCCAGCTCACGCACCGGGACTAGCGGGTACAATGAGCAGTTCTTC. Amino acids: CASSRTGTSGYNEQFF.

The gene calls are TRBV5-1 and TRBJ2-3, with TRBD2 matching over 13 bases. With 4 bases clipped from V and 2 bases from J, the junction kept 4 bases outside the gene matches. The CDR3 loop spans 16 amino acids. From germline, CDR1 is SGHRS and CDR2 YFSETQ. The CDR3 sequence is CASSQGLAGPTDTQYF. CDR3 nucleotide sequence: TGCGCCAGCAGCCAGGGACTAGCGGGGCCCACAGATACGCAGTATTTT.